This entry features one T cell receptor beta chain sequence. What it recognizes is unknown. The sample originates from a study of CD8 T cells in Susac syndrome. General study results and limits: In total CD8+ repertoires, approximately 15 Susac-specific public clones were found, and CD8+ TEMRA repertoires had about five. CD8+ clonal expansion in Susac peaked in TEMRA cells and active patients. The authors acknowledged that the study's TCR sequencing and HLA analysis involved relatively few individuals.

When the RNA was reverse transcribed, random hexamers were used with an input of 0.5 to 1 ug. TCRdb reprocessed the immunoSEQ multiplex PCR reads with MiXCR, giving one entry per CDR3 protein. Among under 110,000 distinct CDR3 sequences listed, approximately 93% were seen once. From blood CD8+ and CD4+ T cells, the TCR beta chain was sequenced. Germline CDR1 reads SGHRS; CDR2 reads YFSETQ. V was trimmed by 0 bases and J by 11 bases, leaving 14 bases between them. This CDR3 region has 13 residues. Input material: CD8+ T cells from PBMCs. This chain connects TRBV5-1 to TRBJ1-1; D uncertain. This clonotype was obtained from a human donor with Susac syndrome. This CDR3 is CASSLDVRQFAFF. CDR3 coding DNA: TGCGCCAGCAGCTTGGATGTGCGGCAGTTTGCTTTCTTT.